This T cell receptor beta chain was captured by sequencing in a study of blood T cell repertoires in COVID-19. Whole-study context: Sites in the United States, Italy and Spain provided acute and convalescent COVID-19 samples. PBMCs, B-cell-depleted T cells, or T cells were the source of the cDNA or gDNA that made up the material.

Original methodology: Estimation of nucleated cell counts was performed using reference gene primer amplification. Some clones are missing from TCRdb's copy, which holds only in-frame ones; the method was immunoSEQ multiplex PCR. V and J calls and clone size follow that table, whereas D and trimming were derived from the DNA. Here the sample spans fewer than 35,000 clones, 65% to 90% being singletons. The CDR3 runs 17 residues. V lost 2 bases to trimming and J lost 4 bases; unmatched junction nucleotides: 11. Germline CDR1 reads MNHEY; CDR2 reads SMNVEV (reference sequence). The TCR originated in an elderly man with active COVID-19. Sequencing was carried out using peripheral blood. The V call is TRBV27, the J call TRBJ1-1; 9 nucleotides align to TRBD1. As DNA, the CDR3 is TGTGCCAGCAGTTTAATGGGGACAGGGCAGTTGGGCACTGAAGCTTTCTTT. Translated, it gives CASSLMGTGQLGTEAFF.